A single sample is the source of the 29 T cell receptor beta chains below, sequenced in a study of T cell repertoires in cytomegalovirus infection. No antigen is known for these receptors. Using its own MiXCR run on the reads, TCRdb lists one record per CDR3 protein. The table has tens of thousands of distinct CDR3 sequences, roughly half seen once; the top ten hold approximately 95%. The specimen was CD8+ T cells from cultured PBMCs, collected from culture after CMV antigen stimulation. All receptors come from a human donor in good health (CMV status not recorded). Some clones in this sample may be carry-over from other donors' samples.

The chain is built from TRBV7-4 and TRBJ2-1, with 10 bases identical to TRBD1. V lost 7 bases to trimming and J lost 4 bases; unmatched junction nucleotides: 10. Germline V gene lookup returns CDR1 SGHVT and CDR2 SQSDAQ. CDR3 length: 16 amino acids. The DNA of the CDR3 is TGTGCCAGCACCACTCTTGGGACAGGGGATTACAATGAGCAGTTCTTC. Amino acid sequence: CASTTLGTGDYNEQFF.

V usage is TRBV12-3 or TRBV12-4 and J usage is TRBJ1-1, with D possibly TRBD1 on 5 matching bases. CDR3 length: 12 amino acids. V was trimmed by 9 bases and J by 4 bases, leaving 12 bases between them. Here the CDR3 DNA reads TGTGCCAGTAGGACGGGGACCACTGAAGCTTTCTTT. Its translation: CASRTGTTEAFF.

This clonotype occurred a few times. This rearrangement joins TRBV6-5 to TRBJ2-7; D gene unclear. The CDR3 covers 16 residues. Trimming removed 0 bases from V and 0 bases from J, with 12 bases in between. Germline assignment: CDR1 MNHEY and CDR2 SVGAGI. This CDR3 reads CASSYSSGPRSYEQYF. CDR3 sequence (DNA): TGTGCCAGCAGTTACTCGTCAGGTCCTCGCTCCTACGAGCAGTACTTC.

The sample holds a few counts of this clonotype. The CDR3 sequence: CASSLGYTEAFF. Written as DNA, the CDR3 is TGTGCCAGCAGTCTGGGGTATACTGAAGCTTTCTTT. The rearrangement uses TRBV6-2 or TRBV6-3 and TRBJ1-1; no firm D call. V gave up 5 bases and J gave up 5 bases, with 9 bases separating them. Germline CDR1 and CDR2: MNHEY and SVGEGT. This CDR3 has 12 amino acids.

Turning to this clonotype: An end of the junction differs from the germline gene, which may be a read error. V and J are TRBV28 and TRBJ2-7; D is unresolved. Germline V CDR1 and CDR2: MDHEN, SYDVKM. This CDR3 has 14 residues. The CDR3: CASTPTQIDSEKYF. CDR3 DNA sequence: TGTGCCAGCACTCCCACCCAAATAGACTCCGAGAAGTACTTC.

This chain uses TRBV27 with TRBJ1-1; D is possibly TRBD1 (5 bases). The CDR3 runs to 12 residues. V lost 5 bases and J lost 9, with 13 bases in between. Germline CDR1 and CDR2: MNHEY and SMNVEV (reference sequence). Written as DNA, the CDR3 is TGTGCCAGCAGTCCGATCGGGGGGAAAGCTTTCTTT. Its translation is CASSPIGGKAFF.

V gene TRBV7-8 combines with J gene TRBJ2-1; D is perhaps TRBD1 (5 bases). CDR3 length equals 16 residues. Germline V CDR1 and CDR2: SGHVS, FQNEAQ. Trimming pared 1 base from V and 8 bases from J, leaving 18 bases between. The CDR3 bases are TGTGCCAGCAGCTTAGGTCTAAGGGGATTGTCGGATGAGCAGTTCTTC. This gives the protein CASSLGLRGLSDEQFF.

The chain has TRBV11-2 and TRBJ2-2, with 10 bases identical to TRBD2. CDR3 length: 18 amino acids. The V segment lost 1 base and the J segment 7 bases; nucleotides outside the gene matches: 12. Germline V gives CDR1 SGHAT, CDR2 FQNNGV. The CDR3 is CASSLGKRGGTSFGELFF. The CDR3 bases are TGTGCCAGCAGCTTAGGGAAGCGGGGGGGGACTTCCTTCGGGGAGCTGTTTTTT.

For this clonotype: A junction end diverges from the germline sequence, so it may reflect a read error. The chain has TRBV6-1 and TRBJ2-7, with 7 bases that match TRBD1. CDR1 and CDR2 (germline): MNHNS, SASEGT. The CDR3 is made up of 15 amino acids. CDR3 coding DNA: TGTGCCAACAGTGAACCGGGACAGTCGGCCTACGAGCAGTACTTC. Its protein product is CANSEPGQSAYEQYF.

The chain recombines TRBV20-1 with TRBJ2-7, with D perhaps matching TRBD1 (5 bases). Trimming cost V 0 bases and J 2 bases, with 11 bases left between them. CDR3 length: 14 residues. CDR1 is DFQATT and CDR2 is SNEGSKA in the germline V gene (reference sequence). The chain's CDR3 is CSARDFGAPYEQYF. As DNA, the CDR3 is TGCAGTGCTAGAGATTTTGGGGCCCCCTACGAGCAGTACTTC.

V is TRBV2 and J is TRBJ1-1; maybe TRBD1 (5 bases). The germline V gene has CDR1 SNHLY and CDR2 FYNNEI. This CDR3 contains 13 residues. V was clipped by 2 bases and J by 7 bases, with 11 bases between them. Here the CDR3 reads CASSERAGYEAFF. CDR3 DNA sequence: TGTGCCAGCAGTGAACGGGCAGGGTATGAAGCTTTCTTT.

The V gene is TRBV19, the J gene TRBJ1-5; 8 nucleotides match TRBD1. J lost 7 bases, V lost 3 bases, and 5 bases had no gene match. The CDR3 has 14 amino acids. CDR1 and CDR2 (germline): LNHDA, SQIVND (reference sequence). CDR3 in DNA: TGTGCCAGTAGTATGTCCAGGGGGCGGCAGCCCCAGCATTTT. It translates to CASSMSRGRQPQHF.

In its sample, this clonotype was seen a few times. V is TRBV6-6 and J is TRBJ2-5, with unresolved D. V was pared by 0 bases and J by 7 bases, with 3 bases between. CDR3 size: 11 residues. The germline CDR1 and CDR2 sequences are MNHNY and SVGAGI (reference sequence). The DNA for the CDR3 is TGTGCCAGCAGTTACTCGGGGACCCAGTACTTC. It translates to CASSYSGTQYF.

This clonotype was seen a few times. CDR3 in amino acids: CSARVSRSGRAYNEQFF. The CDR3 nucleotides read TGCAGTGCTAGAGTCAGTCGGAGCGGGAGGGCCTACAATGAGCAGTTCTTC. The rearrangement uses TRBV20-1 and TRBJ2-1; 10 bases agree with TRBD2. The CDR3 extends over 17 amino acids. The V gene end was trimmed by 1 base and the J gene end by 2 bases; junction bases not matched to a gene: 8. From germline, CDR1 is DFQATT and CDR2 SNEGSKA (reference sequence).

This clonotype was seen a few times. The rearrangement uses TRBV7-9 and TRBJ2-7, with D unresolved. Per germline, CDR1 SEHNR and CDR2 FQNEAQ (reference sequence). The CDR3 totals 13 residues. V lost 4 bases and J lost 4, with 11 bases in between. CDR3 DNA sequence: TGTGCCAGCAGCTCGACGGGCCCGTACGAGCAGTACTTC. It codes for CASSSTGPYEQYF. The full variable domain, its missing parts supplied by reference TRBV7-9 and TRBJ2-7, is DTGVSQNPRHKITKRGQNVTFRCDPISEHNRLYWYRQTLGQGPEFLTYFQNEAQLEKSRLLSDRFSAERPKGSFSTLEIQRTEQGDSAMYLCASSSTGPYEQYFGPGTRLTVT.

This clonotype appeared a few times. The V gene is TRBV7-9, the J gene TRBJ1-2; a weak D match, TRBD1 (6 bases). V was pared by 5 bases and J by 0 bases, with 13 bases between. This CDR3 is 15 amino acids long. Germline CDR1 and CDR2: SEHNR and FQNEAQ (reference sequence). The CDR3 bases are TGTGCCAGCAGCGGTACAGGGTGGGCTAACTATGGCTACACCTTC. Its protein is CASSGTGWANYGYTF. Full variable domain (missing parts from reference TRBV7-9 and TRBJ1-2): DTGVSQNPRHKITKRGQNVTFRCDPISEHNRLYWYRQTLGQGPEFLTYFQNEAQLEKSRLLSDRFSAERPKGSFSTLEIQRTEQGDSAMYLCASSGTGWANYGYTFGSGTRLTVV.

The rearrangement links TRBV27 to TRBJ1-2, with 7 bases identical to TRBD1. V shed 4 bases and J 3 bases; nucleotides not matched to a gene: 5. The CDR3 length is 14 residues. CDR1 MNHEY and CDR2 SMNVEV come from the germline V gene (reference sequence). In nucleotides, the CDR3 is TGTGCCAGCAGTTCGGGACAGAGGCACTATGGCTACACCTTC. Translated: CASSSGQRHYGYTF.

The chain has TRBV28 and TRBJ2-7; D gene uncertain. Germline CDR1 MDHEN, CDR2 SYDVKM. V dropped 6 bases and J dropped 7 bases, with 22 bases sitting between them. CDR3 length: 15 residues. The CDR3 region is CASRGLLSSYNEQYF. In DNA form, the CDR3 reads TGTGCCAGCAGAGGTCTCCTCTCATCCTACAATGAGCAGTACTTC.

The V call is TRBV27, the J call TRBJ1-1; 8 bases map to TRBD1. Losses at the gene ends were 6 bases for V and 4 bases for J; bases not matched to a gene: 1. Germline V gene data show CDR1 as MNHEY and CDR2 as SMNVEV (reference sequence). CDR3 size: 12 residues. This CDR3 is CASRTGATEAFF. The CDR3 DNA reads as TGTGCCAGCAGGACAGGGGCCACTGAAGCTTTCTTT.

V gene TRBV12-3 or TRBV12-4 combines with J gene TRBJ1-1; D is ambiguous. The CDR3 loop spans 13 amino acids. Trimming cost V 5 bases and J 1 base, with 8 bases left between them. As DNA, the CDR3 is TGTGCCAGCAGTCTGAACAGGAACACTGAAGCTTTCTTT. Its protein product is CASSLNRNTEAFF.

The chain combines TRBV11-3 with TRBJ2-2; 8 nucleotides line up with TRBD2. The trim removed 8 bases at V and 3 bases at J, leaving 5 bases unmatched. Germline CDR1 and CDR2: SGHNT and YENEEA. The CDR3 is 14 residues long. The CDR3 sequence is CASQREGYTGELFF. CDR3 sequence (DNA): TGTGCCAGCCAACGGGAGGGATACACCGGGGAGCTGTTTTTT.

The rearrangement links TRBV27 to TRBJ1-1, with D uncertain. The CDR3 length is 14 residues. Trimming pared 0 bases from V and 3 bases from J, leaving 8 bases between. CDR1 MNHEY and CDR2 SMNVEV come from the germline V gene (reference sequence). DNA for the CDR3: TGTGCCAGCAGTTTATCTTCCGTTCACACTGAAGCTTTCTTT. Protein sequence: CASSLSSVHTEAFF.

In its sample, this clonotype was seen a few times. V and J are TRBV14 and TRBJ1-1; possible D gene TRBD1, 5 bases. CDR3 length: 15 amino acids. Deletions cut 0 bases from V and 0 bases from J, with 8 bases between. The germline V gene has CDR1 SGHDN and CDR2 FVKESK. The DNA for the CDR3 is TGTGCCAGCAGCCAAGAACAGGAGGTGAACACTGAAGCTTTCTTT. Amino acid sequence: CASSQEQEVNTEAFF.

The rearrangement joins TRBV7-2 to TRBJ2-3; TRBD1 is a possible D gene (6 bases). The V gene's germline CDR1 is SGHTA and CDR2 FQGNSA. CDR3 length: 13 residues. The germline V and J ends were trimmed by 7 bases and 4 bases, with 12 bases remaining between them. The CDR3 loop reads CASTYRVADTQYF. CDR3 sequence (DNA): TGTGCCAGCACGTACAGGGTCGCAGATACGCAGTATTTT. The full variable domain, its missing parts supplied by reference TRBV7-2 and TRBJ2-3, is GAGVSQSPSNKVTEKGKDVELRCDPISGHTALYWYRQSLGQGLEFLIYFQGNSAPDKSGLPSDRFSAERTGGSVSTLTIQRTQQEDSAVYLCASTYRVADTQYFGPGTRLTVL.

The DNA for the CDR3 is TGTGCCAGCAGTTCTCTCACTGAAGCTTTCTTT. Encoded protein: CASSSLTEAFF. The V gene is TRBV27, the J gene TRBJ1-1, with unresolved D. This CDR3 has 11 residues. Germline lookup yields CDR1 MNHEY and CDR2 SMNVEV (reference sequence). Trimming removed 4 bases from V and 4 bases from J, with 4 bases in between.

This clonotype has at least ten counts. This chain links TRBV7-6 with TRBJ2-1; 10 bases fit TRBD2. Germline assignment: CDR1 SGHVS and CDR2 FNYEAQ. The CDR3 totals 20 residues. J lost 4 bases, V lost 5 bases, and 20 bases had no gene match. CDR3 bases: TGTGCCAGCAGCCCAGGAGCAGGGGCTAGCGGGAGTGGGGCTTACAATGAGCAGTTCTTC. Protein: CASSPGAGASGSGAYNEQFF.

The chain joins TRBV7-3 to TRBJ2-3; D possibly corresponds to TRBD2 (7 bases). Trimming took 1 base from V and 2 from J, leaving 10 bases between them. CDR3 length: 15 residues. CDR1 and CDR2 (germline): SGHTA, FQGTGA. CDR3: CASSLRGGATDTQYF. CDR3 DNA: TGTGCCAGCAGCTTAAGGGGGGGGGCCACAGATACGCAGTATTTT.

This clonotype showed up just a few times. This chain uses TRBV7-3 with TRBJ2-5; the D gene is possibly TRBD2 (6 bases). The ends were cut back, 1 base at V and 2 bases at J, with 8 bases in the middle. The V gene's germline CDR1 is SGHTA and CDR2 FQGTGA. The CDR3 covers 14 residues. CDR3 amino acids: CASSLMGGQETQYF. The CDR3, as DNA: TGTGCCAGCAGCTTAATGGGGGGTCAAGAGACCCAGTACTTC.

The chain joins TRBV7-6 to TRBJ2-7, with 10 bases fitting TRBD2. The CDR3 length is 19 residues. Germline lookup yields CDR1 SGHVS and CDR2 FNYEAQ. The J segment lost 3 bases and the V segment lost 5 bases, leaving 19 bases of the junction unmatched. The CDR3 spells CASSRGLREVGLAVYEQYF. The DNA for the CDR3 is TGTGCCAGCAGCCGGGGACTTCGAGAGGTAGGACTAGCGGTCTACGAGCAGTACTTC.